This T cell receptor (beta chain) came from a study of vaccination and CD4 T cells after COVID-19. CDR3 length: 15 residues. With 5 bases removed from V and 3 bases from J, the gap between germline ends came to 15 bases. Per the germline V gene, CDR1 is LNHDA and CDR2 is SQIVND (reference sequence). Sequence data for DNA of cultured CD4+ T cells were generated by the Oncomine TCR Beta short-read assay. TCRdb recomputed calls from the PCR reads with MiXCR, one row per CDR3 protein. The sample comprises 11,000 to 15,000 distinct CDR3 sequences, about 32% of which are singletons, and approximately 40% rests with the top ten. Treatment of the sample: approximately 9-day PBMC culture with coronavirus spike peptide pools or control peptides (ViraFEST assay). Regarding this clonotype: Antigen unknown.

Specimen: cultured CD4+ T cells from blood. The chain carries TRBV19 and TRBJ2-3, with D perhaps matching TRBD2 (6 bases). This clonotype was sampled from a human donor with COVID-19. The CDR3 loop is CASSVDGTSTDTQYF. The CDR3 nucleotides are TGTGCCAGTAGTGTGGACGGGACTTCGACAGATACGCAGTATTTT. The variable domain in full, completed from reference TRBV19 and TRBJ2-3, reads DGGITQSPKYLFRKEGQNVTLSCEQNLNHDAMYWYRQDPGQGLRLIYYSQIVNDFQKGDIAEGYSVSREKKESFPLTVTSAQKNPTAFYLCASSVDGTSTDTQYFGPGTRLTVL.